Listed here is a single TCR beta chain. Its matching antigen is unknown. The time point here: week 47, end of study. What each vaccine dose contained was 300 ug of mutant IDH1 20-mer peptide, accompanied by topical imiquimod. J gave up 10 bases and V 6 bases, and 5 bases lay outside the gene matches. Germline assignment: CDR1 SNHLY and CDR2 FYNNEI. This CDR3 is 12 amino acids long. This sample was taken from a study of a mutant IDH1 vaccine in newly diagnosed glioma. Turning to the study itself: Treated patients showed a male proportion of around 62%, a female proportion of about 40%, and a mean age of roughly 40 years.

The repertoire was sequenced with immunoSEQ multiplex PCR; TCRdb's copy has only in-frame clones and lacks some. The sample carries about 36,000 clones, 65% to 85% recorded once. V is TRBV2 and J is TRBJ2-1; 8 bases map to TRBD2. This TCR came from a man between 35 and 55 years old with glioma. The sample was PBMCs, taken from a glioma patient whose treatment included an IDH1 peptide vaccine. The CDR3 region is CASRGTSREQFF. CDR3 coding DNA: TGTGCCAGCAGGGGGACTAGTAGGGAGCAGTTCTTC.